This T cell receptor (beta chain) was sequenced in a study of cytomegalovirus exposure and HLA in healthy donors. Study background: Drawn from HLA-typed donors, 80 million to 95 million unique TCRs were held in an early data release.

PCR employed 60 Vbeta and 13 Jbeta primers. Using immunoSEQ multiplex PCR, the repertoire was profiled, and TCRdb retains in-frame clones only, with some absent. The sample contains about 120,000 clones, 80% of which appear only once. The V end was cut by 6 bases, the J end by 3 bases, with 17 bases between. CDR3 length equals 15 residues. The V gene's germline CDR1 is LNHDA and CDR2 SQIVND (reference sequence). Remarks on this clone: The target antigen is unknown.

Regarding the study as a whole: High specificity and sensitivity for cytomegalovirus status were reported for the classifier. For most TCR beta V segments, an earlier analysis put the productive rate at about 87% or about 30% of the time. With later analysis, a missense DCLRE1C variant became linked to TCR beta V- and J-gene trimming.

The receptor was isolated from a female donor in good health and CMV-seropositive. The chain couples TRBV19 to TRBJ1-1, with D possibly being TRBD1 (5 bases). The sample was PBMCs. The CDR3 coding sequence is TGTGCCAGTAGCCGGGGGACTCCGGGGGACACTGAAGCTTTCTTT. This translates into CASSRGTPGDTEAFF.